The 29 T cell receptor beta chains presented below share a single source sample, sequenced in a study of cytomegalovirus exposure and HLA in healthy donors. This PCR relied on a set of 60 Vbeta primers and 13 Jbeta primers. The protocol was immunoSEQ multiplex PCR, while the TCRdb copy is restricted to in-frame clones and leaves out a portion. The sample yields 150,000 to 200,000 clones, nearly 80% seen once. The sequenced sample was PBMCs. The source is a woman between 35 and 50 years old in good health and CMV-seronegative.

The chain is built from TRBV25-1 and TRBJ1-2, with D maybe TRBD1 (5 bases). Germline CDR1 and CDR2: MGHDK and SYGVNS. Trimming removed 4 bases at V and 5 bases at J, with 11 bases between. This CDR3 has 13 residues. The CDR3 protein is CASSGGGNYGYTF. The CDR3 nucleotides read TGTGCCAGCAGTGGGGGCGGGAATTATGGCTACACCTTC.

Remarks on this clone: One junction end does not reproduce the germline sequence, and a read error may be involved. The V and J genes are TRBV7-9 and TRBJ1-2; TRBD1 matches 9 bases. CDR3 length: 13 amino acids. Looked up from germline, CDR1 is SEHNR and CDR2 is FQNEAQ (reference sequence). The CDR3: CSSSVQGADGYTF. The CDR3 DNA reads TGTTCCAGCAGCGTACAGGGGGCGGATGGCTACACCTTC.

J is TRBJ2-2 and V is TRBV7-6, with TRBD1 matching 8 bases. Unmatched junction bases numbered 5, after V lost 5 bases and J lost 3 bases. The CDR3 totals 15 residues. CDR1 SGHVS and CDR2 FNYEAQ come from the germline V gene. The CDR3 coding sequence is TGTGCCAGCAGCGCCAGACAGGGGTACACCGGGGAGCTGTTTTTT. Encoded protein: CASSARQGYTGELFF.

Only one count was recorded for this clone. The chain couples TRBV5-1 to TRBJ2-3, with TRBD2 identical over 11 bases. The CDR3 has 16 amino acids. V gave up 4 bases and J gave up 3 bases; unmatched junction bases: 7. Germline values: CDR1 SGHRS, CDR2 YFSETQ. The CDR3 nucleotides read TGCGCCAGCAGCCCCGCGGGGACTAGCGGAACAGATACGCAGTATTTT. Amino acid sequence: CASSPAGTSGTDTQYF. The variable domain in full, completed from reference TRBV5-1 and TRBJ2-3, reads KAGVTQTPRYLIKTRGQQVTLSCSPISGHRSVSWYQQTPGQGLQFLFEYFSETQRNKGNFPGRFSGRQFSNSRSEMNVSTLELGDSALYLCASSPAGTSGTDTQYFGPGTRLTVL.

Notes on this clone: The sample has other DNA sequences that encode this CDR3 too. The chain employs TRBV5-1 and TRBJ2-5; 8 bases agree with TRBD2. Germline trimming cut 1 base from V and 1 base from J; bases unmatched to any gene: 0. This CDR3 comprises 14 residues. CDR1 and CDR2 (germline): SGHRS, YFSETQ. The CDR3 sequence is CASSLTSGQETQYF. CDR3 nucleotide sequence: TGCGCCAGCAGCTTGACTAGCGGCCAAGAGACCCAGTACTTC.

The chain links TRBV13 to TRBJ2-7; 9 bases match TRBD2. There are 15 residues in the CDR3. Germline CDR1 reads PRHDT; CDR2 reads FYEKMQ (reference sequence). V shed 4 bases and J 4 bases; nucleotides not matched to a gene: 8. CDR3 DNA: TGTGCCAGCAGCTCCAGGGGGAGCGGGGGGTACGAGCAGTACTTC. Residues: CASSSRGSGGYEQYF.

V and J are TRBV7-2 and TRBJ2-7; 7 nucleotides line up with TRBD1. Trimming at V came to 5 bases and at J to 0 bases, leaving 4 bases not matched to a gene. The CDR3 runs 14 residues. Germline loops: CDR1 SGHTA, CDR2 FQGNSA. CDR3 sequence: CASSVGQPSYEQYF. In DNA, the CDR3 is TGTGCCAGCAGCGTGGGACAGCCCTCCTACGAGCAGTACTTC. Full variable domain (rest looked up from reference TRBV7-2 and TRBJ2-7): GAGVSQSPSNKVTEKGKDVELRCDPISGHTALYWYRQSLGQGLEFLIYFQGNSAPDKSGLPSDRFSAERTGGSVSTLTIQRTQQEDSAVYLCASSVGQPSYEQYFGPGTRLTVT.

There are a few counts of this clone. The chain is built from TRBV4-1 and TRBJ1-1, with 7 positions matching TRBD1. Per the germline V gene, CDR1 is MGHRA and CDR2 is YSYEKL. The V segment lost 0 bases and the J segment 5 bases; nucleotides outside the gene matches: 12. This CDR3 spans 17 amino acids. CDR3 DNA: TGCGCCAGCAGCCAAGAGACTGGGACAGTTAAAGGGACTGAAGCTTTCTTT. It yields the protein CASSQETGTVKGTEAFF.

V gene TRBV7-9 combines with J gene TRBJ2-3; 7 bases align to TRBD2. CDR1 and CDR2 (germline): SEHNR, FQNEAQ (reference sequence). This CDR3 region has 14 residues. V lost 6 bases and J lost 4; bases outside the gene matches: 7. DNA of the CDR3: TGTGCCAGCAGACTAGCGACGGCCCCAGATACGCAGTATTTT. This translates into CASRLATAPDTQYF.

V is TRBV5-4 and J is TRBJ1-1; weak D call: TRBD1 (6 bases). CDR3 length equals 14 residues. Deletions cut 4 bases from V and 8 bases from J, with 18 bases between. Germline loops: CDR1 SGHNT, CDR2 YYREEE (reference sequence). The CDR3 is CASSPGADKDEAFF. CDR3 sequence (DNA): TGTGCCAGCAGCCCAGGGGCTGACAAGGACGAAGCTTTCTTT. Using reference TRBV5-4 and TRBJ1-1 for the parts outside the CDR3, the full variable domain is ETGVTQSPTHLIKTRGQQVTLRCSSQSGHNTVSWYQQALGQGPQFIFQYYREEENGRGNFPPRFSGLQFPNYSSELNVNALELDDSALYLCASSPGADKDEAFFGQGTRLTVV.

This clone was seen only a few times. The chain recombines TRBV12-5 with TRBJ2-2; perhaps TRBD1 as D (6 bases). Germline CDR1 and CDR2: LGHNT and FRNRAP. There are 14 residues in the CDR3. The V end lost 3 bases, the J end lost 6 bases, and 11 bases lay between the germline ends. This chain's CDR3 is CASGLGDISGELFF. CDR3 DNA sequence: TGTGCTAGTGGTTTAGGGGACATTTCCGGGGAGCTGTTTTTT.

This clone was counted a few times. The chain employs TRBV6-6 and TRBJ1-5; D is unclear. The CDR3 runs 16 residues. V was cut by 5 bases and J by 1 base, with 15 bases left in between. Per the germline V gene, CDR1 is MNHNY and CDR2 is SVGAGI (reference sequence). The CDR3 here is CASSPRGRRSNQPQHF. The CDR3, as DNA: TGTGCCAGCAGTCCCCGGGGAAGGAGGAGCAATCAGCCCCAGCATTTT.

In its sample, this clone was seen once. The gene calls are TRBV7-9 and TRBJ2-1; D is perhaps TRBD1 (5 bases). Per the germline V gene, CDR1 is SEHNR and CDR2 is FQNEAQ (reference sequence). This CDR3 comprises 15 residues. V was pared by 5 bases and J by 8 bases, with 19 bases between. CDR3 loop: CASSPPRTHLYEQFF. The DNA for the CDR3 is TGTGCCAGCAGCCCGCCGAGGACACATCTCTATGAGCAGTTCTTC.

The chain has TRBV6-5 and TRBJ1-1, with 7 bases matching TRBD1. Unmatched junction bases numbered 4, after V lost 5 bases and J lost 1 base. The CDR3 spans 14 residues. Germline V gene sequence: CDR1 MNHEY, CDR2 SVGAGI. CDR3 amino acids: CASSEQGTNTEAFF. CDR3 DNA sequence: TGTGCCAGCAGTGAACAGGGGACGAACACTGAAGCTTTCTTT.

The CDR3 reads CASSSIQTGSGNTIYF. CDR3 DNA sequence: TGTGCCAGCAGCTCGATACAGACAGGCTCTGGAAACACCATATATTTT. This sequence joins TRBV28 and TRBJ1-3; D is possibly TRBD1 (6 bases). The CDR3 contains 16 residues. V gave up 6 bases and J gave up 0 bases, with 15 bases separating them. CDR1 MDHEN and CDR2 SYDVKM come from the germline V gene.

The chain uses TRBV10-1 and TRBJ2-1, with 11 bases aligning to TRBD2. This CDR3 comprises 16 residues. V shed 5 bases and J 5 bases; nucleotides not matched to a gene: 8. Germline CDR1 is WNHNN and CDR2 is SYGVQD (reference sequence). Here the CDR3 reads CASSNSKLAGDNEQFF. In DNA form, the CDR3 reads TGCGCCAGCAGTAATTCCAAACTAGCGGGGGACAATGAGCAGTTCTTC.

The V call is TRBV19, the J call TRBJ1-5; 9 bases fit TRBD1. Germline-derived CDR1 and CDR2 are LNHDA and SQIVND (reference sequence). V shed 9 bases, J shed 7 bases, and the junction held 7 bases outside the gene matches. The CDR3 contains 13 residues. The CDR3 region is CASRDRDLQPQHF. CDR3 DNA: TGTGCCAGCCGGGACAGGGACCTACAGCCCCAGCATTTT.

The rearrangement uses TRBV5-6 and TRBJ1-1; D is perhaps TRBD1 (5 bases). Germline assignment: CDR1 SGHDT and CDR2 YYEEEE. The CDR3 is 13 amino acids. Deletions cut 4 bases from V and 6 bases from J, with 13 bases between. CDR3 protein: CASSLPGYPEAFF. The CDR3 coding sequence is TGTGCCAGCAGCCTCCCAGGGTACCCTGAAGCTTTCTTT. Complete variable domain (other parts from reference TRBV5-6 and TRBJ1-1): DAGVTQSPTHLIKTRGQQVTLRCSPKSGHDTVSWYQQALGQGPQFIFQYYEEEERQRGNFPDRFSGHQFPNYSSELNVNALLLGDSALYLCASSLPGYPEAFFGQGTRLTVV.

The V gene is TRBV19, the J gene TRBJ2-3, with 7 bases matching TRBD1. V lost 8 bases, J lost 2 bases, and 10 bases stayed unmatched. The germline V gene has CDR1 LNHDA and CDR2 SQIVND (reference sequence). The CDR3 spans 15 residues. The CDR3 DNA follows: TGTGCCAGTCGGACAGGACAAAGCCTCACAGATACGCAGTATTTT. Protein sequence: CASRTGQSLTDTQYF.

The chain has TRBV27 and TRBJ1-1, with 7 bases lining up with TRBD1. CDR1 MNHEY and CDR2 SMNVEV come from the germline V gene (reference sequence). This CDR3 region has 15 residues. The junction had 11 bases not matched to a gene; V was cut back by 6 bases and J by 4 bases. The CDR3 bases are TGTGCCAGCAGGGTTACAGGGGTGAGTTCCACTGAAGCTTTCTTT. Its translation is CASRVTGVSSTEAFF.

The gene calls are TRBV29-1 and TRBJ1-1; tentatively, D is TRBD1 (5 bases). CDR3 length: 12 residues. Per germline, CDR1 SQVTM and CDR2 ANQGSEA. Trimming stripped 4 bases from V and 0 bases from J, with 6 bases between. The CDR3 DNA follows: TGCAGCGTTGGACAGATGAACACTGAAGCTTTCTTT. It yields the protein CSVGQMNTEAFF.

V and J are TRBV5-1 and TRBJ1-4; TRBD1 is a possible D gene (6 bases). V was cut by 0 bases and J by 8 bases, with 17 bases left in between. This CDR3 has 16 amino acids. Germline V gene data show CDR1 as SGHRS and CDR2 as YFSETQ. CDR3 residues: CASSLDPQGIDEKLFF. The CDR3 DNA is TGCGCCAGCAGCTTGGACCCACAGGGAATCGACGAAAAACTGTTTTTT.

V is TRBV5-1 and J is TRBJ2-7; perhaps TRBD2 as D (7 bases). Trimming cost V 0 bases and J 2 bases, with 18 bases left between them. The CDR3 runs to 17 residues. Germline V gene data show CDR1 as SGHRS and CDR2 as YFSETQ. CDR3 DNA: TGCGCCAGCAGCTTGGGGTGGGGGGGGCCAAGTCCCTACGAGCAGTACTTC. This sequence encodes CASSLGWGGPSPYEQYF.

This clone was picked up a small number of times. The genes are TRBV7-2 and TRBJ2-1; the match to TRBD2 covers 12 bases. This CDR3 comprises 17 residues. With V trimmed by 7 bases and J by 7 bases, 14 bases remained unmatched. Germline CDR1 reads SGHTA; CDR2 reads FQGNSA. The CDR3 DNA sequence: TGTGCCAGCACCTTCCGAGGGGGGCTAGCGGGAGGGAATGAGCAGTTCTTC. Its protein is CASTFRGGLAGGNEQFF.

The rearrangement uses TRBV4-1 and TRBJ2-5, with TRBD1 matching over 8 bases. Trimming cost V 0 bases and J 1 base; bases outside gene matches: 7. Per germline, CDR1 MGHRA and CDR2 YSYEKL. This CDR3 spans 17 amino acids. The CDR3 region is CASSQDRAGQGQETQYF. The DNA for the CDR3 is TGCGCCAGCAGCCAAGATAGAGCCGGACAGGGCCAAGAGACCCAGTACTTC.

This chain links TRBV29-1 with TRBJ2-1; TRBD1 might be the D (5 bases). The CDR3 covers 13 residues. In germline, CDR1 is SQVTM, CDR2 ANQGSEA. Between the trimmed V and J ends, which lost 6 bases and 0 bases, there was a span of 9 bases. The CDR3 region has the DNA TGCAGCGTGGACACAAGCTCCTACAATGAGCAGTTCTTC. This translates into CSVDTSSYNEQFF.

V and J are TRBV11-2 and TRBJ1-5, with D perhaps TRBD1 (5 bases). The CDR3 totals 15 residues. Germline V gene data show CDR1 as SGHAT and CDR2 as FQNNGV. The V end lost 5 bases, the J end lost 3 bases, and 14 bases lay between the germline ends. The CDR3 sequence: CASSGMGLHNQPQHF. The CDR3 coding sequence is TGTGCCAGCAGCGGTATGGGACTGCACAATCAGCCCCAGCATTTT.

V and J are TRBV4-2 and TRBJ2-3; 11 nucleotides align to TRBD2. This CDR3 has 16 amino acids. After removal of 1 base from V and 7 bases from J, the junction contained 7 bases not matched to a gene. Germline CDR1 reads LGHNA; CDR2 reads YNFKEQ. CDR3 DNA sequence: TGTGCCAGCAGCCAAGGTAGCGGGGGGGCCGTATATACGCAGTATTTT. This translates into CASSQGSGGAVYTQYF.

This clone was seen a few times. V gene TRBV4-2 combines with J gene TRBJ2-7, with TRBD1 matching over 7 bases. The J segment lost 0 bases and the V segment lost 3 bases, leaving 8 bases of the junction unmatched. CDR3 length: 16 amino acids. CDR1 LGHNA and CDR2 YNFKEQ come from the germline V gene. The CDR3 loop reads CASSQDMGQNSYEQYF. The CDR3 DNA reads as TGTGCCAGCAGCCAGGACATGGGACAGAACTCCTACGAGCAGTACTTC.